A selection of T cell receptor beta chains follows, all from one sample in a study of cytomegalovirus exposure and HLA in healthy donors. Method: immunoSEQ multiplex PCR; TCRdb's copy keeps in-frame clones and lacks some. The sample has some 150,000 clones; around two thirds are singletons. The sample taken for sequencing was PBMCs. These receptors originate from a man aged 18 to 35 in good health and CMV-seropositive. Each CDR3 is given with its conserved first and last residue. A D gene is named only where the DNA matches it firmly. The size of a clone is reported for some rows only, either as once, few or many, or as a class for expanded clones.

j_gene,d_gene,abundance,v_gene,CDR3nt,CDR3aa
TRBJ1-1,.,.,TRBV6-5,TGTGCCAGCCGTTCCATGAACACTGAAGCTTTCTTT,CASRSMNTEAFF
TRBJ2-1,.,few,TRBV7-9,TGTGCCAGCAGCTTAGTGAGTTACAATGAGCAGTTCTTC,CASSLVSYNEQFF
TRBJ2-3,.,.,TRBV7-2,TGTGCCAGCAGCTTTTCCATTTCCACAGATACGCAGTATTTT,CASSFSISTDTQYF
TRBJ2-1,TRBD2,.,TRBV7-2,TGTGCCAGCACCATAGCGGGGGGGCCTAATGAGCAGTTCTTC,CASTIAGGPNEQFF
TRBJ1-3,TRBD1,.,TRBV28,TGTGCCAGCAACCATGCAGGGGGAGGAAACACCATATATTTT,CASNHAGGGNTIYF
TRBJ2-2,TRBD2,few,TRBV4-3,TGCGCCAGCAGCTTCCGGACTAGAAGTGGCACCGGGGAGCTGTTTTTT,CASSFRTRSGTGELFF
TRBJ2-3,.,.,TRBV7-9,TGTTCCAGCAGCTTAGTCTCAGGGGGCACAGATACGCAGTATTTT,CSSSLVSGGTDTQYF
TRBJ2-1,.,.,TRBV2,TGTGCCAGCATAATCTCCCCCTACAATGAGCAGTTCTTC,CASIISPYNEQFF
TRBJ1-4,.,few,TRBV5-1,TGCGCCAGCAGCTTCGGGAACAGCATTAATGAAAAACTGTTTTTT,CASSFGNSINEKLFF
TRBJ2-2,.,.,TRBV5-4,TGTGCCAGCAGCACAGGTAGCCCCACCGGGGAGCTGTTTTTT,CASSTGSPTGELFF
TRBJ2-7,TRBD1,.,TRBV5-1,TGCGCCAGCAGCAAACAGGGGGGCGGGTACGAGCAGTACTTC,CASSKQGGGYEQYF
TRBJ2-3,.,few,TRBV7-2,TGTGCCAGCAGCTTAGGGGCAAGCACAGATACGCAGTATTTT,CASSLGASTDTQYF
TRBJ1-6,.,few,TRBV4-1,TGCGCCAGCAGCTCCCCCGGCGGGAGCTCCTATAATTCACCCCTCCACTTT,CASSSPGGSSYNSPLHF
TRBJ2-2,.,.,TRBV10-3,TGTGCCCTTGGGACACCGAACACCGGGGAGCTGTTTTTT,CALGTPNTGELFF
TRBJ2-1,TRBD2,.,TRBV4-3,TGCGCCAGCAGCCCTAGCGGGAGGGTCTACAATGAGCAGTTCTTC,CASSPSGRVYNEQFF
TRBJ2-5,.,.,TRBV29-1,TGCAGCGCTGTGGGGTCGGGATGGGGTCGAGAGACCCAGTACTTC,CSAVGSGWGRETQYF
TRBJ1-1,.,.,TRBV21-1,TGTGCCAGCAGCAAAGGGGAGAGGGGGCAAACTGAAGCTTTCTTT,CASSKGERGQTEAFF